These 15 T cell receptor beta chains were all obtained from the same sample, sequenced in a study of human T cells and chemical hapten exposure. Time point denoted: patch test 1, 2 weeks after DPC sensitization. Indicated treatment: therapeutic diphenylcyclopropenone sensitization with weekly scalp DPC. Each CDR3 protein gets one entry after TCRdb re-called the RACE reads with MiXCR. The table lists fewer than 400,000 distinct CDR3 sequences, roughly 6.9% of them singletons. The source was whole blood, collected in connection with sensitization to the hapten diphenylcyclopropenone (DPC). Every receptor here comes from a woman under 30 with alopecia areata. Some clones in this sample may be carry-over from other donors' samples.

This clonotype was recorded a few times. This chain uses TRBV4-3 with TRBJ1-6; D ambiguous. The CDR3 loop spans 15 amino acids. Germline V gene lookup returns CDR1 LGHNA and CDR2 YSLEER. V was clipped by 1 base and J by 10 bases, with 14 bases between them. The CDR3, as DNA: TGCGCCAGCAGCCAAGGACGGTTGGAAGGATCACCCCTCCACTTT. This sequence encodes CASSQGRLEGSPLHF.

Ten or more counts support this clonotype. The chain carries TRBV18 and TRBJ2-1; D could derive from TRBD1 or TRBD2 (5 bases each). Trimming cost V 3 bases and J 4 bases, with 13 bases left between them. The length of the CDR3 is 15 residues. Per germline, CDR1 KGHSH and CDR2 LQKENI. The CDR3 here is CASSPGRGLYNEQFF. CDR3 nucleotide sequence: TGTGCCAGCTCACCTGGACGGGGCCTATACAATGAGCAGTTCTTC.

The CDR3 protein is CASSSTGLSQPQHF. The CDR3, as DNA: TGTGCCAGCAGTTCCACGGGGCTGAGTCAGCCCCAGCATTTT. This chain connects TRBV28 to TRBJ1-5; the D gene is possibly TRBD1 (5 bases). CDR3 length: 14 residues. The V gene's germline CDR1 is MDHEN and CDR2 SYDVKM. Trimming cost V 4 bases and J 6 bases, with 13 bases left between them.

The chain links TRBV2 to TRBJ2-7, with 11 bases aligning to TRBD1. V trimming: 8 bases; J trimming: 6 bases; junction bases outside the gene matches: 3. This CDR3 is 12 amino acids long. Germline CDR1 is SNHLY and CDR2 is FYNNEI. The CDR3 bases are TGTGCCAGCTCGGGACAGGGGGTCGAGCAGTACTTC. This codes for CASSGQGVEQYF.

This sequence joins TRBV10-3 and TRBJ2-1; no clear D gene. There are 12 residues in the CDR3. The V gene's germline CDR1 is ENHRY and CDR2 SYGVKD. The V gene lost 3 bases and the J gene lost 8 bases, with 8 bases spanning the gap. This CDR3 reads CAISERGDEQFF. The CDR3, as DNA: TGTGCCATCAGTGAACGAGGTGATGAGCAGTTCTTC.

This chain links TRBV6-6 with TRBJ1-2; a weak D match, TRBD1 (5 bases). The CDR3 has 16 amino acids. Germline lookup yields CDR1 MNHNY and CDR2 SVGAGI (reference sequence). Between the trimmed V and J ends, which lost 5 bases and 7 bases, there was a span of 23 bases. The CDR3 is CASSPRVAEPKGGYTF. CDR3 nucleotide sequence: TGTGCCAGCAGTCCCAGGGTCGCCGAACCTAAGGGTGGCTACACCTTC.

This clonotype was counted only a few times. The chain links TRBV19 to TRBJ2-7; D gene unclear. Per the germline V gene, CDR1 is LNHDA and CDR2 is SQIVND (reference sequence). CDR3 length: 14 residues. V was clipped by 4 bases and J by 0 bases, with 10 bases between them. CDR3 bases: TGTGCCAGTAGTACTGGGCTGACCTCCTACGAGCAGTACTTC. This sequence encodes CASSTGLTSYEQYF. Using reference TRBV19 and TRBJ2-7 for the parts outside the CDR3, the full variable domain is DGGITQSPKYLFRKEGQNVTLSCEQNLNHDAMYWYRQDPGQGLRLIYYSQIVNDFQKGDIAEGYSVSREKKESFPLTVTSAQKNPTAFYLCASSTGLTSYEQYFGPGTRLTVT.

This clonotype was picked up many times. The chain has TRBV12-3 or TRBV12-4 and TRBJ2-3; TRBD2 aligns across 10 bases. The CDR3 has 15 amino acids. Losses at the gene ends were 6 bases for V and 3 bases for J; bases not matched to a gene: 6. The CDR3 loop reads CASSSSGGPTDTQYF. The CDR3 DNA is TGTGCCAGCAGCTCTAGCGGGGGACCTACAGATACGCAGTATTTT.

There are a few counts of this clonotype. The genes are TRBV6-2 or TRBV6-3 and TRBJ2-7; D perhaps matches TRBD2 (6 bases). Trimming removed 2 bases at V and 4 bases at J, with 12 bases between. The CDR3 totals 14 residues. Germline lookup yields CDR1 MNHEY and CDR2 SVGEGT. The CDR3 DNA reads TGTGCCAGCAGTTACAGCGCGGGGTGGTACGAGCAGTACTTC. It is translated as CASSYSAGWYEQYF.

The V gene is TRBV7-2, the J gene TRBJ1-5; TRBD1 matches at 7 bases. J gave up 3 bases and V 5 bases, and 4 bases lay outside the gene matches. Germline values: CDR1 SGHTA, CDR2 FQGNSA. The CDR3 is 14 amino acids. As DNA, the CDR3 is TGTGCCAGCAGCCTAGGGACAGTCAATCAGCCCCAGCATTTT. Translated: CASSLGTVNQPQHF.

V and J are TRBV7-9 and TRBJ1-2; D is uncertain. V was pared by 1 base and J by 3 bases, with 15 bases between. The CDR3 spans 16 residues. Germline V lookup: CDR1 SEHNR, CDR2 FQNEAQ (reference sequence). The CDR3 loop reads CASSLGGISQHYGYTF. CDR3 DNA sequence: TGTGCCAGCAGCTTAGGAGGGATCTCGCAACACTATGGCTACACCTTC.

This chain joins TRBV12-3 or TRBV12-4 and TRBJ1-1, with D perhaps TRBD1 (6 bases). V lost 1 base and J 6 bases, leaving 6 bases between the germline ends. CDR3 length: 12 amino acids. CDR3 sequence reads: CASSLGGPEAFF. Here the CDR3 DNA reads TGTGCCAGCAGTTTAGGGGGGCCTGAAGCTTTCTTT.

This clonotype was seen only a few times. The chain couples TRBV28 to TRBJ2-7; D ambiguous. Deletions cut 3 bases from V and 6 bases from J, with 6 bases between. The germline CDR1 and CDR2 sequences are MDHEN and SYDVKM. The CDR3 has 11 amino acids. The CDR3 here is CASSFVGEQYF. As DNA, the CDR3 is TGTGCCAGCAGTTTTGTGGGCGAGCAGTACTTC.

The chain combines TRBV5-1 with TRBJ1-1; 10 bases are a match to TRBD1. Germline values: CDR1 SGHRS, CDR2 YFSETQ. The V segment lost 4 bases and the J segment 0 bases; nucleotides outside the gene matches: 6. The CDR3 has 16 residues. The CDR3 DNA reads TGCGCCAGCAGCCACCGGGACAGGGGTTTGAACACTGAAGCTTTCTTT. Translating it yields CASSHRDRGLNTEAFF.

This clonotype was detected a few times. The gene calls are TRBV9 and TRBJ2-1, with 8 bases that match TRBD2. CDR1 and CDR2 from the germline V gene are SGDLS and YYNGEE. The CDR3 extends over 15 amino acids. Trimming cost V 0 bases and J 8 bases; bases outside gene matches: 7. In DNA, the CDR3 is TGTGCCAGCAGCGTAGAGGTCGGGGGGGCCTATGAGCAGTTCTTC. Its protein product is CASSVEVGGAYEQFF.